This T cell receptor beta chain stems from a study of spatial heterogeneity in lung cancer (dated by TCRdb to the late 2010s). Study-wide context: Samples were obtained from fewer than 80 patients with early-stage, untreated non-small cell lung cancer from the lung TRACERx cohort. In the raw uncorrected reads, each unique combination of TCR and UMI appeared on average more than ten times. TCR alpha and beta repertoires were quantitatively compared across multiple tumor regions, matched nontumor lung and blood in non-small cell lung cancer. Follow-up PBMC samples were sequenced whenever available, with a median time to follow-up of approximately 2 years after resection. At surgery, hundreds of tumor regions, fewer than 85 matched nontumor lung samples and 56 PBMC samples were TCR-sequenced for both alpha and beta chains. More beta-chain than alpha-chain transcripts were consistently detected, likely reflecting higher beta-chain transcript abundance. TCR repertoire features were related to nonsynonymous mutation counts determined by whole-exome sequencing of tumor tissue. On the study overall, not on this receptor specifically: Only approximately 13 patients were included in the comparisons of baseline and follow-up blood repertoires. Ubiquitous expanded tumor TCRs were found in blood more often at tumor resection than at routine follow-up. Additional single-cell paired TCR alpha and beta sequencing was considered necessary to confirm, at a functional level, the hypothesis that regional TCRs recognize regional mutations.

The germline V gene (reference sequence) provides CDR1 MNHEY and CDR2 SMNVEV. Clipping removes 5 bases from V and 0 bases from J, with 14 as the unmatched junction base count. The CDR3 holds 19 amino acids from the cysteine to the phenylalanine. The retained sequence is limited to the CDR3, 57 bases, with the frame set at the first base. The sample's time point label, in plain terms: blood at routine non-recurrence follow-up after resection. TCR sequencing used whole RNA extracted from tumor and nontumor lung tissue, or from cryopreserved PBMC samples, without cell sorting. A patient was chosen for TCR sequencing only when enough RNA was available from at least two tumor regions. The sample holds a few counts of this clonotype. The antigen it recognizes is unknown. Base quality data are lacking; no much larger clone is found one base away. Library method: 5' RACE. The sequencer listed for this sample is NextSeq 500. The TCR library protocol attached a unique molecular identifier to each TCR cDNA molecule to allow correction of PCR and sequencing errors. The paper's processing steps were these. TCR identification, UMI-based error correction and CDR3 extraction were performed with Decombinator tools. TCRs above a frequency of 2 per 1,000, corresponding to the top 1% of the tumor frequency distribution, were defined as expanded. Rényi diversity was computed with the R vegan package after subsampling each repertoire 100 times to 5,000 TCRs. CDR3 similarity networks were built from amino acid triplet string-kernel similarity, with CDR3s being connected when pairwise similarity was above 0.82. TCRdb reanalyzed the raw reads on its own, using fastp at Q25 for trimming and MiXCR for clone calling, and kept in-frame beta chains. Entries that share a CDR3 protein sequence are merged under the most common genes and DNA. V and J calls and clone size were set by TCRdb, not the authors. Across this sample there are about 33,000 distinct CDR3 sequences, with more than 9% seen only once. The ten largest clonotypes hold 28% of the sample.

This receptor was obtained from a female donor with early-stage non-small cell lung cancer. The chain is made from TRBV27 and TRBJ2-7; 12 of the junction bases match TRBD1. The specimen was PBMCs, collected at follow-up. The CDR3: CASSPHPGTGGISSYEQYF. The DNA sequence is given as TGTGCCAGCAGTCCACACCCCGGGACAGGGGGCATAAGCTCCTACGAGCAGTACTTC.